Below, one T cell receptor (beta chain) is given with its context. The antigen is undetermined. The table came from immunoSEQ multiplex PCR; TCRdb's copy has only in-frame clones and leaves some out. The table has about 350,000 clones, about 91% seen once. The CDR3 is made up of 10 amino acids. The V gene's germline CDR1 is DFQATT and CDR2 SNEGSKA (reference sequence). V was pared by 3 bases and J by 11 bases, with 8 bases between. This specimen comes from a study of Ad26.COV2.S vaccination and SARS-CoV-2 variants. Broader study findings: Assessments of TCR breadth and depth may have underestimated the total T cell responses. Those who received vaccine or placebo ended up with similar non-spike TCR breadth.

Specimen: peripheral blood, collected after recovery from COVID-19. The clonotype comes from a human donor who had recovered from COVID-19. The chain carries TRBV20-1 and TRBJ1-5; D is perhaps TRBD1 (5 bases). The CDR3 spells CSASGGTQHF. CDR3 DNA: TGCAGTGCTAGCGGGGGAACCCAGCATTTT.